These 18 T cell receptor beta chains share one sample of origin, sequenced in a study of T cell repertoires in ileal Crohn's disease. Time point described: inflamed ileum from the surgical specimen. Produced via immunoSEQ multiplex PCR; TCRdb's table is partial and in-frame only. The sample includes 10,000 to 11,000 clones, over 75% seen only once; the top ten take 9.5%. The sequenced sample was ileal tissue. These receptors all come from an adult with Crohn's disease.

This sequence joins TRBV11-2 and TRBJ2-7; TRBD2 might be the D (5 bases). V was trimmed by 0 bases and J by 1 base, leaving 10 bases between them. The CDR3 loop spans 15 amino acids. Germline V CDR1 and CDR2: SGHAT, FQNNGV. In nucleotides, the CDR3 is TGTGCCAGCAGCTTAGAACTAGTGGAATCCTACGAGCAGTACTTC. Translated: CASSLELVESYEQYF.

The chain uses TRBV5-5 and TRBJ2-1; 8 nucleotides line up with TRBD1. V shed 4 bases, J shed 1 base, and the junction held 7 bases outside the gene matches. This CDR3 spans 16 amino acids. Germline V gives CDR1 SGHKS, CDR2 YYEKEE (reference sequence). In DNA form, the CDR3 reads TGTGCCAGCAGCCCCCTCCAGGGGGCTTCCTACAATGAGCAGTTCTTC. Translating it yields CASSPLQGASYNEQFF.

This chain links TRBV10-3 with TRBJ1-2, with TRBD1 as a possible D gene (6 bases). Deletions cut 6 bases from V and 8 bases from J, with 16 bases between. The V gene's germline CDR1 is ENHRY and CDR2 SYGVKD. The CDR3 covers 13 residues. The CDR3 is CAISVNREEGYTF. DNA of the CDR3: TGTGCCATCAGCGTGAACAGGGAGGAGGGCTACACCTTC.

The J gene is TRBJ1-4, the V gene TRBV5-1; tentative D call: TRBD1 (5 bases). Germline CDR1 reads SGHRS; CDR2 reads YFSETQ. The V and J ends lost 2 bases and 5 bases respectively, with 13 bases between them. The CDR3 extends over 15 amino acids. CDR3 sequence reads: CASSFSGTSNEKLFF. The CDR3 bases are TGCGCCAGCAGCTTCTCCGGGACGTCGAATGAAAAACTGTTTTTT.

This sequence joins TRBV5-6 and TRBJ2-5; 10 nucleotides agree with TRBD1. Germline-derived CDR1 and CDR2 are SGHDT and YYEEEE. The V segment lost 5 bases and the J segment 5 bases; nucleotides outside the gene matches: 9. The CDR3 extends over 15 amino acids. CDR3 in DNA: TGTGCCAGCAGAGGGGACAGGGGTCTTCGGGAGACCCAGTACTTC. It specifies CASRGDRGLRETQYF.

This clone is judged large. The V gene is TRBV25-1, the J gene TRBJ1-1; D is perhaps TRBD1 (6 bases). This CDR3 region has 13 residues. CDR1 MGHDK and CDR2 SYGVNS come from the germline V gene. Trimming took off 6 bases at V and 0 bases at J, with 8 bases between the two ends. In DNA form, the CDR3 reads TGTGCCAGCAGGGACAGCTTGAACACTGAAGCTTTCTTT. Translation gives CASRDSLNTEAFF.

This clone was seen a few times. Different DNA sequences within this sample yield the same CDR3. J is TRBJ2-1 and V is TRBV7-3; D tentatively fits TRBD1 or TRBD2 (6 bases each). Trimming took 4 bases from V and 6 from J, leaving 19 bases between them. CDR3 length: 16 residues. Germline CDR1 and CDR2: SGHTA and FQGTGA. The CDR3 bases are TGTGCCAGCAGCTCCCCGCTGGGCGGAGGGGGCAATGAGCAGTTCTTC. Translation gives CASSSPLGGGGNEQFF.

A single count supports this clone. The chain joins TRBV6-1 to TRBJ1-1; 7 bases are shared with TRBD1. Germline assignment: CDR1 MNHNS and CDR2 SASEGT. Trimming cost V 5 bases and J 0 bases; bases outside gene matches: 3. The CDR3 spans 14 residues. This chain's CDR3 is CASSSDRLNTEAFF. For the CDR3, the DNA is TGTGCCAGCAGTTCGGACAGGTTGAACACTGAAGCTTTCTTT.

This chain joins TRBV6-5 and TRBJ2-1; 13 bases agree with TRBD2. The CDR3 has 16 residues. The J segment lost 7 bases and the V segment lost 4 bases, leaving 7 bases of the junction unmatched. CDR1 and CDR2 from the germline V gene are MNHEY and SVGAGI. CDR3 DNA sequence: TGTGCCAGCAGTTCCGGACTAGCGGGAGTCAGGAATGAGCAGTTCTTC. It yields the protein CASSSGLAGVRNEQFF.

The DNA of the CDR3 is TGCAGCGCTGCTGGACAGGGAGTCGAGAAAGCTTTCTTT. Amino acid sequence: CSAAGQGVEKAFF. The chain employs TRBV29-1 and TRBJ1-1, with TRBD1 identical over 8 bases. Germline loops: CDR1 SQVTM, CDR2 ANQGSEA. V lost 7 bases to trimming and J lost 9 bases; unmatched junction nucleotides: 13. The CDR3 runs 13 residues.

The chain joins TRBV25-1 to TRBJ2-7; D is unclear. The CDR3 is 12 amino acids. Deletions cut 5 bases from V and 6 bases from J, with 11 bases between. Germline V CDR1 and CDR2: MGHDK, SYGVNS. This CDR3 reads CASSLLGPEQYF. As DNA, the CDR3 is TGTGCCAGCAGTCTACTCGGGCCCGAGCAGTACTTC.

The chain carries TRBV5-1 and TRBJ2-2, with TRBD2 as a possible D gene (6 bases). Trimming took off 0 bases at V and 6 bases at J, with 9 bases between the two ends. This CDR3 has 14 residues. Germline V CDR1 and CDR2: SGHRS, YFSETQ. The CDR3 loop reads CASSLASESGELFF. Here the CDR3 DNA reads TGCGCCAGCAGCTTGGCTAGCGAATCCGGGGAGCTGTTTTTT.

V is TRBV9 and J is TRBJ2-2; possibly TRBD2 for D (6 bases). Trimming took 3 bases from V and 2 from J, leaving 14 bases between them. Per germline, CDR1 SGDLS and CDR2 YYNGEE. CDR3 length: 16 residues. The CDR3 nucleotides are TGTGCCAGCAGCGCCCTGGAGGGCCCAAACACCGGGGAGCTGTTTTTT. This sequence encodes CASSALEGPNTGELFF.

V gene TRBV6-5 combines with J gene TRBJ1-1; D is possibly TRBD1 (6 bases). CDR1 is MNHEY, CDR2 SVGAGI, per germline. This CDR3 is built from 15 residues. V gave up 4 bases and J gave up 3 bases, with 15 bases separating them. The CDR3 nucleotides read TGTGCCAGCAGTTCGAGGGGGGCGGGGGACACTGAAGCTTTCTTT. Translating it yields CASSSRGAGDTEAFF.

The chain has TRBV19 and TRBJ1-5, with D possibly matching TRBD1 (5 bases). Germline values: CDR1 LNHDA, CDR2 SQIVND (reference sequence). CDR3 length: 15 residues. Trimming shortened V by 9 bases and J by 0 bases, and 15 bases separated the two germline ends. The CDR3 spells CASGWDGFSNQPQHF. CDR3 sequence (DNA): TGTGCCAGCGGTTGGGACGGCTTTAGCAATCAGCCCCAGCATTTT.

This rearrangement joins TRBV28 to TRBJ2-1, with D unresolved. Trimming removed 8 bases from V and 2 bases from J, with 7 bases in between. The CDR3 consists of 12 residues. Germline CDR1 reads MDHEN; CDR2 reads SYDVKM. The CDR3 coding sequence is TGTGCCAGCTCCGACGCCTACAATGAGCAGTTCTTC. This encodes CASSDAYNEQFF. The variable domain in full, completed from reference TRBV28 and TRBJ2-1, reads DVKVTQSSRYLVKRTGEKVFLECVQDMDHENMFWYRQDPGLGLRLIYFSYDVKMKEKGDIPEGYSVSREKKERFSLILESASTNQTSMYLCASSDAYNEQFFGPGTRLTVL.

V usage is TRBV19 and J usage is TRBJ2-7; 8 positions match TRBD1. The CDR3 runs 15 residues. Looked up from germline, CDR1 is LNHDA and CDR2 is SQIVND (reference sequence). V gave up 3 bases and J gave up 0 bases; unmatched junction bases: 4. The chain's CDR3 is CASSIGQGHSYEQYF. CDR3 in DNA: TGTGCCAGTAGTATCGGACAGGGACACTCCTACGAGCAGTACTTC.

This clone was found a few times. V is TRBV19 and J is TRBJ2-1; 8 bases map to TRBD2. Germline CDR1 LNHDA, CDR2 SQIVND (reference sequence). Trimming removed 5 bases from V and 9 bases from J; junction bases left unmatched: 6. The CDR3 covers 13 residues. CDR3 loop: CASSVTSDGEQFF. The CDR3 nucleotides read TGTGCCAGTAGTGTGACTAGCGACGGTGAGCAGTTCTTC.